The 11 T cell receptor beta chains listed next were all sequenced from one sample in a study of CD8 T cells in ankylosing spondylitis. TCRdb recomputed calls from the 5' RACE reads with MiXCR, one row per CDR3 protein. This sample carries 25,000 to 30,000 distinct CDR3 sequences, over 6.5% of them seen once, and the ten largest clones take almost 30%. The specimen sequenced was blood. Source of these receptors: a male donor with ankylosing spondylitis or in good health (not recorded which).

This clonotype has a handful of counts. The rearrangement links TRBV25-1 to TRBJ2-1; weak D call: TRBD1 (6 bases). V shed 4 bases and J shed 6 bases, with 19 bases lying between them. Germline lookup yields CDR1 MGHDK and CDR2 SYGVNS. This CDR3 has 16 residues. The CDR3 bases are TGTGCCAGCAGTGGACAAACAGGGATCCTTCGCAATGAGCAGTTCTTC. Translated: CASSGQTGILRNEQFF.

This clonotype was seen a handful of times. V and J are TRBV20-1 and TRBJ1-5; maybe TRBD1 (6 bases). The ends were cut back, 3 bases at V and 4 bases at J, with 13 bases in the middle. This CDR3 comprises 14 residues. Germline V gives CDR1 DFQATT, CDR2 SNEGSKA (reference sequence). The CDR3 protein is CSASRGGANQPQHF. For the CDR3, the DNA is TGCAGTGCTAGTCGGGGGGGCGCGAATCAGCCCCAGCATTTT.

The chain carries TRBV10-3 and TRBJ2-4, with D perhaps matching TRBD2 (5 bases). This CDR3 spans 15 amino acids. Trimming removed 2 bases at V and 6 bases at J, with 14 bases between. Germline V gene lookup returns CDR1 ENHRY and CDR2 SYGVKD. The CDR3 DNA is TGTGCCATCAGTGAGACCGGCGGGCTGGGAAACATTCAGTACTTC. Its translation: CAISETGGLGNIQYF.

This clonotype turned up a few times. The CDR3 protein is CSASPIQDSGNTIYF. Here the CDR3 DNA reads TGCAGTGCAAGCCCTATACAGGACTCTGGAAACACCATATATTTT. The chain recombines TRBV20-1 with TRBJ1-3, with a possible D match to TRBD1 (5 bases). The CDR3 extends over 15 amino acids. V was shortened by 6 bases and J by 0 bases, with 15 bases between the two germline ends. CDR1 and CDR2 from the germline V gene are DFQATT and SNEGSKA (reference sequence).

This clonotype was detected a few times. CDR3 in DNA: TGCGCCAGCAGCCCGACAGGCTACAATGAGCAGTTCTTC. The encoded protein is CASSPTGYNEQFF. The chain joins TRBV4-3 to TRBJ2-1, with D possibly being TRBD1 (6 bases). Germline CDR1 LGHNA, CDR2 YSLEER. V lost 4 bases and J 3 bases, leaving 7 bases between the germline ends. This CDR3 contains 13 residues.

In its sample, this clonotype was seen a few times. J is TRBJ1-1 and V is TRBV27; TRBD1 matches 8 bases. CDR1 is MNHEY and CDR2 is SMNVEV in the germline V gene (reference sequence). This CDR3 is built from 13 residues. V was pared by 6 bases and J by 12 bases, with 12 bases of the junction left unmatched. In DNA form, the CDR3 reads TGTGCCAGCAGACGAGGACAGGGAGTGATAACTTTCTTT. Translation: CASRRGQGVITFF.

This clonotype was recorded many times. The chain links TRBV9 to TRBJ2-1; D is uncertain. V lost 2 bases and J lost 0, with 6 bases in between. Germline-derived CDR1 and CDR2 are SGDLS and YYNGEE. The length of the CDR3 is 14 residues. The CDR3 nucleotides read TGTGCCAGCAGCGTCTCGGTCTCCTACAATGAGCAGTTCTTC. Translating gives CASSVSVSYNEQFF.

The CDR3 sequence: CSVPGAMNTEAFF. In DNA form, the CDR3 reads TGCAGCGTTCCCGGGGCTATGAACACTGAAGCTTTCTTT. The J gene is TRBJ1-1, the V gene TRBV29-1, with D tentatively TRBD1 (5 bases). The germline V gene encodes CDR1 SQVTM and CDR2 ANQGSEA. Deletions cut 5 bases from V and 0 bases from J, with 10 bases between. The CDR3 has 13 amino acids.

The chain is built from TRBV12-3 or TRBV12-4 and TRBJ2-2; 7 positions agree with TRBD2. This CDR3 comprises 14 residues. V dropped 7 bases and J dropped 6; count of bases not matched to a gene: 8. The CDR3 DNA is TGTGCCAGCATCAAAGCGGGGATCGCCGGGGAGCTGTTTTTT. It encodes CASIKAGIAGELFF.

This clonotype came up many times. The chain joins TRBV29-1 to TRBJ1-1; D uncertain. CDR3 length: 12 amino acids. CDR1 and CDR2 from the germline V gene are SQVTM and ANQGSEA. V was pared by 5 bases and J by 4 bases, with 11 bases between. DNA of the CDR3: TGCAGCGTTTGGAAGGTAGGCACTGAAGCTTTCTTT. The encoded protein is CSVWKVGTEAFF.

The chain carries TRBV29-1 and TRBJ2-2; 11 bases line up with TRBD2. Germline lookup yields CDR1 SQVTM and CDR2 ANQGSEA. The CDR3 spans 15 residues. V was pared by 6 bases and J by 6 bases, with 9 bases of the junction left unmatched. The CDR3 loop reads CSVDTSGRGAGELFF. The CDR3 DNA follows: TGCAGCGTCGACACTAGCGGGAGAGGGGCCGGGGAGCTGTTTTTT.